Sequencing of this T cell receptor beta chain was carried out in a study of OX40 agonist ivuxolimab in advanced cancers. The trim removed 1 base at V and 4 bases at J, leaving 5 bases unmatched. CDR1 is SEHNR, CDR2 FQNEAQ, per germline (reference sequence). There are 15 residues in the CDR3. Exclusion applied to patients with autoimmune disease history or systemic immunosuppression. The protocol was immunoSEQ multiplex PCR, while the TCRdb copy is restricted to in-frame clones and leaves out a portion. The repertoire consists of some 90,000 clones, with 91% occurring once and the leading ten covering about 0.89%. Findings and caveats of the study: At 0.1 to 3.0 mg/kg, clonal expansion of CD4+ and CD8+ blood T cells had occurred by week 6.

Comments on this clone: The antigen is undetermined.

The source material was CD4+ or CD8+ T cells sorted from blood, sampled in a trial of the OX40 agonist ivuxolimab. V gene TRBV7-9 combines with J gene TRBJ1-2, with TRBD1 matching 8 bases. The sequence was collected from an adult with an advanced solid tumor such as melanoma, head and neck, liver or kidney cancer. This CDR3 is CASSLVQTGVYGYTF. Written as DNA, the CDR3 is TGTGCCAGCAGCTTAGTCCAGACAGGGGTCTATGGCTACACCTTC.